The 26 T cell receptor beta chains below come from one sample, sequenced in a study of metastatic and nonmetastatic thyroid tumors. All patients were untreated before thyroid surgery. MiXCR was used by TCRdb to re-call the PCR reads. The table lists about 70,000 clones, 15% to 20% of them singletons. Sequenced sample: blood. The source of these receptors is a female donor with papillary thyroid cancer or a benign thyroid nodule (not recorded which). Some clones in this sample may be carry-over from other donors' samples.

This clone has a handful of counts. A junction boundary mismatches the germline segment, possibly from a read error. The rearrangement joins TRBV5-4 to TRBJ2-6; D is uncertain. This CDR3 has 15 amino acids. Germline V gene lookup returns CDR1 SGHNT and CDR2 YYREEE (reference sequence). This CDR3 reads CSSSPGGSGANVLTF. CDR3 DNA sequence: TGTTCCAGCAGCCCCGGTGGGTCTGGGGCCAACGTCCTGACTTTC.

In its sample, this clone was seen many times. The V call is TRBV24-1, the J call TRBJ2-1; 13 bases are a match to TRBD2. Germline V gene sequence: CDR1 KGHDR, CDR2 SFDVKD. V shed 3 bases, J shed 4 bases, and the junction held 2 bases outside the gene matches. The CDR3 is 16 amino acids. This CDR3 reads CATSDPGLAGYNEQFF. CDR3 DNA sequence: TGTGCCACCAGTGATCCGGGACTAGCGGGATACAATGAGCAGTTCTTC.

In its sample, this clone was seen many times. This chain links TRBV2 with TRBJ1-2; D is unresolved. The germline V gene has CDR1 SNHLY and CDR2 FYNNEI. V was trimmed by 6 bases and J by 8 bases, leaving 16 bases between them. This CDR3 contains 13 residues. The CDR3 nucleotides are TGTGCCAGCAGGAGGGTAGGGCGGGAGGGCTACACCTTC. This gives the protein CASRRVGREGYTF. The entire variable domain, with the rest obtained from reference TRBV2 and TRBJ1-2, is as follows: EPEVTQTPSHQVTQMGQEVILRCVPISNHLYFYWYRQILGQKVEFLVSFYNNEISEKSEIFDDQFSVERPDGSNFTLKIRSTKLEDSAMYFCASRRVGREGYTFGSGTRLTVV.

This clone was seen at least ten times. This chain links TRBV9 with TRBJ2-7, with 8 bases aligning to TRBD2. Germline trimming cut 0 bases from V and 3 bases from J; bases unmatched to any gene: 2. Germline lookup yields CDR1 SGDLS and CDR2 YYNGEE. The CDR3 contains 14 residues. CDR3 nucleotides: TGTGCCAGCAGCGTAGTAGGGACTAGCTACGAGCAGTACTTC. This encodes CASSVVGTSYEQYF.

This clone was counted at least ten times. V gene TRBV24-1 combines with J gene TRBJ1-2; D is undetermined. The CDR3 runs to 13 residues. From germline, CDR1 is KGHDR and CDR2 SFDVKD. Trimming pared 2 bases from V and 8 bases from J, leaving 11 bases between. The DNA of the CDR3 is TGTGCCACCAGTGATTGGTCTGGAGGGGGCTACACCTTC. Encoded protein: CATSDWSGGGYTF.

This clone was seen repeatedly, ten times or more. This chain uses TRBV7-8 with TRBJ1-2; 8 bases line up with TRBD1. V was clipped by 5 bases and J by 5 bases; unmatched bases: 7. CDR3 length: 14 residues. CDR1 and CDR2 from the germline V gene are SGHVS and FQNEAQ. The CDR3 reads CASSPTRTGYGYTF. The CDR3 DNA reads TGTGCCAGCAGCCCTACTCGGACAGGGTATGGCTACACCTTC.

This clone showed up many times. The chain links TRBV7-9 to TRBJ2-1; 7 bases are a match to TRBD1. Germline values: CDR1 SEHNR, CDR2 FQNEAQ (reference sequence). V shed 4 bases, J shed 14 bases, and the junction held 14 bases outside the gene matches. The CDR3 is 14 residues long. Written as DNA, the CDR3 is TGTGCCAGCAGCTCCCCGGACAGGTTTGAATATGAGTTCTTC. Translating gives CASSSPDRFEYEFF.

This clone has ten or more counts. The rearrangement links TRBV7-9 to TRBJ2-1, with D maybe TRBD2 (5 bases). With 5 bases removed from V and 7 bases from J, the gap between germline ends came to 24 bases. The CDR3 is made up of 17 amino acids. Looked up from germline, CDR1 is SEHNR and CDR2 is FQNEAQ (reference sequence). CDR3 residues: CASSPMPLAGPRNEQFF. CDR3 nucleotide sequence: TGTGCCAGCAGCCCCATGCCCCTGGCGGGCCCTAGGAATGAGCAGTTCTTC.

This clone was detected ten times or more. The rearrangement uses TRBV9 and TRBJ2-7; D may correspond to TRBD1 or TRBD2 (5 bases each). The CDR3 extends over 14 amino acids. The germline V gene has CDR1 SGDLS and CDR2 YYNGEE. V was trimmed by 3 bases and J by 5 bases, leaving 15 bases between them. CDR3 bases: TGTGCCAGCAGCGGGGACCCGGTCGATGACGAGCAGTACTTC. Translating gives CASSGDPVDDEQYF.

This clone was detected only once. The rearrangement uses TRBV5-5 and TRBJ2-7, with D tentatively TRBD1 (5 bases). Germline CDR1 and CDR2: SGHKS and YYEKEE (reference sequence). The germline V and J ends were trimmed by 1 base and 2 bases, with 16 bases remaining between them. CDR3 length: 16 residues. The CDR3 coding sequence is TGTGCCAGCAGCTTGCTTCTTGGCAGGGCCGCCTACGAGCAGTACTTC. It specifies CASSLLLGRAAYEQYF.

The V and J genes are TRBV28 and TRBJ2-7, with 13 bases lining up with TRBD2. Germline V gene sequence: CDR1 MDHEN, CDR2 SYDVKM. Trimming took 5 bases from V and 4 from J; bases not matched to a gene: 8. CDR3 length: 16 residues. In DNA form, the CDR3 reads TGTGCCAGCAGTCCTGGGACTAGCGGGGCGCCATACGAGCAGTACTTC. Its protein is CASSPGTSGAPYEQYF.

This clone has a count of ten or more. The V call is TRBV28, the J call TRBJ1-3; perhaps TRBD1 as D (6 bases). Germline loops: CDR1 MDHEN, CDR2 SYDVKM. This CDR3 has 16 residues. Between the trimmed V and J ends, which lost 2 bases and 1 base, there was a span of 12 bases. The CDR3 DNA sequence: TGTGCCAGCAGTTTAGGGGGCGGGGTATCTGGAAACACCATATATTTT. It codes for CASSLGGGVSGNTIYF.

This clone showed up many times. Other nucleotide sequences from this sample produce the same CDR3. The chain couples TRBV12-3 or TRBV12-4 to TRBJ2-1; 8 positions match TRBD2. There are 15 residues in the CDR3. The J segment lost 4 bases and the V segment lost 7 bases, leaving 9 bases of the junction unmatched. The CDR3 region has the DNA TGTGCCAGCACTGCTCTAGCGGGCCCTTACAATGAGCAGTTCTTC. Protein product: CASTALAGPYNEQFF.

In this sample, this clone turned up many times. The chain links TRBV20-1 to TRBJ2-7; 13 positions agree with TRBD2. The V segment lost 3 bases and the J segment 5 bases; nucleotides outside the gene matches: 13. The V gene's germline CDR1 is DFQATT and CDR2 SNEGSKA (reference sequence). This CDR3 spans 17 amino acids. CDR3 sequence reads: CSASILAGGPSVDEQYF. DNA for the CDR3: TGCAGTGCTAGTATACTAGCGGGAGGGCCTTCGGTCGACGAGCAGTACTTC.

This clone has a count of ten or more. The rearrangement uses TRBV6-2 or TRBV6-3 and TRBJ1-5; D is possibly TRBD1 (6 bases). Trimming stripped 3 bases from V and 1 base from J, with 7 bases between. Germline V gene sequence: CDR1 MNHEY, CDR2 SVGEGT. This CDR3 has 14 amino acids. CDR3: CASSYTGSNQPQHF. DNA of the CDR3: TGTGCCAGCAGTTATACAGGGAGCAATCAGCCCCAGCATTTT.

This clone has ten or more counts. The CDR3 DNA sequence: TGTGCCAGCAGCTTAAGCGGGAGCTACGAGCAGTACTTC. As protein: CASSLSGSYEQYF. The rearrangement joins TRBV11-2 to TRBJ2-7, with TRBD2 matching 8 bases. There are 13 residues in the CDR3. Per germline, CDR1 SGHAT and CDR2 FQNNGV. V lost 2 bases and J lost 3; bases outside the gene matches: 0.

This clone has ten or more counts. CDR3 in DNA: TGTGCCAGCAGCCAGGGCCCGGTTGCTGAAGCTTTCTTT. Translation: CASSQGPVAEAFF. J is TRBJ1-1 and V is TRBV6-1, with D maybe TRBD1 (5 bases). This CDR3 region has 13 residues. In germline, CDR1 is MNHNS, CDR2 SASEGT. V was clipped by 6 bases and J by 6 bases, with 14 bases between them.

The gene calls are TRBV5-1 and TRBJ1-1; D is perhaps TRBD1 (6 bases). Trimming removed 0 bases from V and 6 bases from J, with 9 bases in between. From germline, CDR1 is SGHRS and CDR2 YFSETQ. The CDR3 totals 13 residues. The CDR3 region is CASSLVGHPEAFF. CDR3 DNA sequence: TGCGCCAGCAGCTTGGTGGGACACCCTGAAGCTTTCTTT.

This clone was seen repeatedly, ten times or more. The chain employs TRBV4-2 and TRBJ2-2, with D perhaps being TRBD1 or TRBD2 (5 bases each). Between the trimmed V and J ends, which lost 3 bases and 1 base, there was a span of 9 bases. Germline V gene lookup returns CDR1 LGHNA and CDR2 YNFKEQ. The CDR3 extends over 15 amino acids. The DNA for the CDR3 is TGTGCCAGCAGCCACGGGGCCTTGAACACCGGGGAGCTGTTTTTT. It codes for CASSHGALNTGELFF.

This clone was seen at least ten times. The chain couples TRBV5-6 to TRBJ1-1; D is uncertain. The CDR3 is 15 amino acids. Germline V gene sequence: CDR1 SGHDT, CDR2 YYEEEE. V was trimmed by 6 bases and J by 7 bases, leaving 22 bases between them. The CDR3 DNA sequence: TGTGCCAGCACCTTTCATTGGGGAGACACTTATGAAGCTTTCTTT. It codes for CASTFHWGDTYEAFF.

Ten or more counts support this clone. This rearrangement joins TRBV4-1 to TRBJ2-1; no reliable D call. V lost 0 bases and J lost 9, with 15 bases in between. CDR3 length: 15 amino acids. CDR1 is MGHRA and CDR2 is YSYEKL in the germline V gene. Here the CDR3 reads CASSQDPGSLREQFF. The CDR3 coding sequence is TGCGCCAGCAGCCAAGATCCGGGTAGCCTGCGTGAGCAGTTCTTC.

This clone was seen at least ten times. J is TRBJ2-1 and V is TRBV19; 9 bases match TRBD2. The V and J ends lost 1 base and 8 bases, in that order; junction bases with no gene match: 6. Per germline, CDR1 LNHDA and CDR2 SQIVND (reference sequence). This CDR3 contains 15 residues. The CDR3 DNA follows: TGTGCCAGTAGTATAGGGGCTAGCGGGAAGGATGAGCAGTTCTTC. Its translation is CASSIGASGKDEQFF. Based on the CDR3 plus reference TRBV19 and TRBJ2-1, the full variable domain is DGGITQSPKYLFRKEGQNVTLSCEQNLNHDAMYWYRQDPGQGLRLIYYSQIVNDFQKGDIAEGYSVSREKKESFPLTVTSAQKNPTAFYLCASSIGASGKDEQFFGPGTRLTVL.

This clone was observed at least ten times. This sequence joins TRBV24-1 and TRBJ2-2; D is possibly TRBD1 (6 bases). V was shortened by 0 bases and J by 8 bases, with 9 bases between the two germline ends. The CDR3 totals 14 residues. Per germline, CDR1 KGHDR and CDR2 SFDVKD. The DNA of the CDR3 is TGTGCCACCAGTGATTTGCAAGGGGGAGGGGAGCTGTTTTTT. Protein: CATSDLQGGGELFF.

This clone has only a few counts. The chain joins TRBV11-2 to TRBJ2-5; 11 bases are shared with TRBD1. This CDR3 has 15 residues. With 5 bases clipped from V and 9 bases from J, the junction kept 11 bases outside the gene matches. CDR1 and CDR2 from the germline V gene are SGHAT and FQNNGV. The chain's CDR3 is CASSLRDRGWMAQYF. The CDR3 DNA follows: TGTGCCAGCAGCCTCCGGGACAGGGGGTGGATGGCCCAGTACTTC.

The chain uses TRBV2 and TRBJ1-5; D uncertain. The DNA end favors TRBJ2-3, so the J call may be wrong. CDR3 size: 15 residues. In germline, CDR1 is SNHLY, CDR2 FYNNEI. This chain's CDR3 is CASSLEQVGNQPQYF. CDR3 coding DNA: TGTGCCAGCAGTCTTGAGCAGGTGGGGAATCAGCCCCAGTATTTT.

This clone turned up a few times. Mismatch with germline at one junction end may stem from a read error. This chain joins TRBV28 and TRBJ1-2; D perhaps matches TRBD1 (5 bases). The CDR3 runs to 15 residues. CDR1 MDHEN and CDR2 SYDVKM come from the germline V gene. As DNA, the CDR3 is TGTTCCAGCAGTGGTTGGGGGGGGGTGAACTATGGCTACACCTTC. Amino acids: CSSSGWGGVNYGYTF.